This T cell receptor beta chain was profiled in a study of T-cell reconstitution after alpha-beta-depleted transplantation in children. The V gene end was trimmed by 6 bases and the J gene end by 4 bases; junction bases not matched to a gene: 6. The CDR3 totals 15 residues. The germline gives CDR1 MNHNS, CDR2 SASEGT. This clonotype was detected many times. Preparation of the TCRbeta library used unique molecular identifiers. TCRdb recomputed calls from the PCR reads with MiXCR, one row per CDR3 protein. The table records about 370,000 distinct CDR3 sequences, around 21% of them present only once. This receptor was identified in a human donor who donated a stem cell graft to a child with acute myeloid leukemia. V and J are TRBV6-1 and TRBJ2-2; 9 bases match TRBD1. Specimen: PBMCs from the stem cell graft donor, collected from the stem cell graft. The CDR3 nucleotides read TGTGCCAGCAGCAAATGGGACAGGGTCACCGGGGAGCTGTTTTTT. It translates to CASSKWDRVTGELFF.